The 4 T cell receptor beta chains in this list originate from one sample, sequenced in a study of T cell repertoires in cytomegalovirus infection. MiXCR was run by TCRdb on the reads, yielding one entry per CDR3 protein. The sample carries approximately 500,000 distinct CDR3 sequences, about 15% recorded once. The specimen sequenced was CD8+ T cells from PBMCs. These TCRs come from a human donor in good health (CMV status not recorded). Some clones in this sample may be carry-over from other donors' samples.

V gene TRBV27 combines with J gene TRBJ2-5; 9 positions agree with TRBD2. Germline CDR1 is MNHEY and CDR2 is SMNVEV (reference sequence). The CDR3 loop spans 14 amino acids. Trimming at V came to 8 bases and at J to 5 bases, leaving 9 bases not matched to a gene. CDR3 nucleotides: TGTGCCAGCCGACTAGCGGAGAGGGGGGAGACCCAGTACTTC. Protein: CASRLAERGETQYF.

The rearrangement links TRBV28 to TRBJ2-7, with TRBD2 matching over 7 bases. The V gene's germline CDR1 is MDHEN and CDR2 SYDVKM. CDR3 length: 16 amino acids. Losses at the gene ends were 6 bases for V and 0 bases for J; bases not matched to a gene: 11. The DNA of the CDR3 is TGTGCCAGCAGATACACCCTCGGCGGGAGCTCCTACGAGCAGTACTTC. It yields the protein CASRYTLGGSSYEQYF.

This clonotype has a handful of counts. The rearrangement links TRBV7-9 to TRBJ1-5, with TRBD1 as a possible D gene (6 bases). Germline CDR1 reads SEHNR; CDR2 reads FQNEAQ (reference sequence). V shed 5 bases and J shed 0 bases, with 8 bases lying between them. The CDR3 has 14 residues. CDR3 amino acids: CASSTDSSNQPQHF. The CDR3 DNA reads TGTGCCAGCAGCACGGACAGTAGCAATCAGCCCCAGCATTTT.

This clonotype has ten or more counts. The chain links TRBV6-1 to TRBJ1-5, with D uncertain. Trimming shortened V by 1 base and J by 9 bases, and 16 bases separated the two germline ends. The V gene's germline CDR1 is MNHNS and CDR2 SASEGT. This CDR3 is built from 15 residues. The CDR3 coding sequence is TGTGCCAGCAGTGAAGATGGAACAACAACTCGGCCCCAGCATTTT. This gives the protein CASSEDGTTTRPQHF.